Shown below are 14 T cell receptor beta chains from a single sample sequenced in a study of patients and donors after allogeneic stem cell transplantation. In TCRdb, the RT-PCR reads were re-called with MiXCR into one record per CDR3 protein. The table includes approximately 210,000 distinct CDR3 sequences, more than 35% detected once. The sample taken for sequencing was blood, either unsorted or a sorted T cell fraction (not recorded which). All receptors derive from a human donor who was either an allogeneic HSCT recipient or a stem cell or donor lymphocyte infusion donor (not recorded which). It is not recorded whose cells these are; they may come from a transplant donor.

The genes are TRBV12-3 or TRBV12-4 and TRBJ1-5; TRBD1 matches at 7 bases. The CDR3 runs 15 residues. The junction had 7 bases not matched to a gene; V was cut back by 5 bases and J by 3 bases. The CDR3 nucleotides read TGTGCCAGCAGTCCTACAGGGGATATCAATCAGCCCCAGCATTTT. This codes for CASSPTGDINQPQHF.

CDR3 coding DNA: TGCAGCGTTGCCGGGGGCGCCGGGGACACTGAAGCTTTCTTT. This gives the protein CSVAGGAGDTEAFF. This chain connects TRBV29-1 to TRBJ1-1; D possibly corresponds to TRBD1 (6 bases). Germline V gives CDR1 SQVTM, CDR2 ANQGSEA. V lost 4 bases, J lost 3 bases, and 15 bases lay in between. This CDR3 comprises 14 residues.

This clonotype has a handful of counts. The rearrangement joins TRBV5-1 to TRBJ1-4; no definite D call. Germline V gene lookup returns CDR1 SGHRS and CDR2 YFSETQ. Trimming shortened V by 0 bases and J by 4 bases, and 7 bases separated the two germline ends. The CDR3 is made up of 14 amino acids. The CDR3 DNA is TGCGCCAGCAGCTTGGATGAAAATAATGAAAAACTGTTTTTT. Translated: CASSLDENNEKLFF.

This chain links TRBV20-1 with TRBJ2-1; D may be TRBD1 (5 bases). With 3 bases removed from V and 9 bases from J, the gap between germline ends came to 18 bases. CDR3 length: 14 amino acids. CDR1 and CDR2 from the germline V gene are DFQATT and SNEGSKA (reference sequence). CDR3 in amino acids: CSASRTLAQGEQFF. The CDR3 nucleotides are TGCAGTGCTAGTCGGACACTCGCGCAGGGTGAGCAGTTCTTC.

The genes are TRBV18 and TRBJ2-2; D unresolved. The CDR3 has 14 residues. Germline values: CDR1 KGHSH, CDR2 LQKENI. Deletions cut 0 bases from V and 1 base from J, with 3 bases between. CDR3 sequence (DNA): TGTGCCAGCTCACCACCCGAGAACACCGGGGAGCTGTTTTTT. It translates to CASSPPENTGELFF.

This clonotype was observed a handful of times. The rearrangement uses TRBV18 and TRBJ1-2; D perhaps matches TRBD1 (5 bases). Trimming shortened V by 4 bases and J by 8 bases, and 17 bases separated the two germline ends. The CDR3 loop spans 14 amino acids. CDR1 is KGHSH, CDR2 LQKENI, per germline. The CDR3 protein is CASSLETVPAGYTF. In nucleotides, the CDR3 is TGTGCCAGCTCACTCGAGACAGTTCCGGCGGGCTACACCTTC.

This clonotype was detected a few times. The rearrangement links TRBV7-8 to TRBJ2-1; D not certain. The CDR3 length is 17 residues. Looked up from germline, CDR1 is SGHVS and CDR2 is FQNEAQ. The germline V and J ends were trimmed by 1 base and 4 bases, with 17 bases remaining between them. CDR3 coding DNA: TGTGCCAGCAGCTTAGTACGGACGCCACAACCTTACAATGAGCAGTTCTTC. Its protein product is CASSLVRTPQPYNEQFF.

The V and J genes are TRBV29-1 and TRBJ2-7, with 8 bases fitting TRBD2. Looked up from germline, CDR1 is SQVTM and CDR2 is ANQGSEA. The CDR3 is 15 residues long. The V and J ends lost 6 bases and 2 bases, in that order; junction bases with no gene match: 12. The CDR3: CSVRRAGDNTYEQYF. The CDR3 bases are TGCAGCGTACGAAGAGCGGGAGACAACACCTACGAGCAGTACTTC.

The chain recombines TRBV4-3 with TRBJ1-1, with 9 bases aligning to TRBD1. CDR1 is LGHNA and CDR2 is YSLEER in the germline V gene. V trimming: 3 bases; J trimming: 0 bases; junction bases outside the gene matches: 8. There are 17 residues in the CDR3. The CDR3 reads CASSQSGTGILNTEAFF. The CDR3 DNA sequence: TGCGCCAGCAGCCAGTCTGGGACAGGGATATTGAACACTGAAGCTTTCTTT.

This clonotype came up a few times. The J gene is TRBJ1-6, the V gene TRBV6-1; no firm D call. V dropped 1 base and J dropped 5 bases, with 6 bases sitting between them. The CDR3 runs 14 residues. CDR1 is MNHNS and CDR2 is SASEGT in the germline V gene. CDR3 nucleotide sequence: TGTGCCAGCAGTGAAGACTGGGATAATTCACCCCTCCACTTT. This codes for CASSEDWDNSPLHF.

The CDR3 DNA is TGTGCCAGCAGCTCTAGCGGGAGTCAACAAGAGACCCAGTACTTC. It encodes CASSSSGSQQETQYF. V usage is TRBV11-2 and J usage is TRBJ2-5; 10 nucleotides agree with TRBD2. The germline gives CDR1 SGHAT, CDR2 FQNNGV. Trimming cost V 4 bases and J 2 bases; bases outside gene matches: 4. The CDR3 has 15 amino acids.

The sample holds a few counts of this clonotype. CDR3 sequence reads: CASRPGRDGNYGYTF. The CDR3, as DNA: TGTGCCAGCAGACCGGGCCGGGACGGCAACTATGGCTACACCTTC. V gene TRBV12-3 or TRBV12-4 combines with J gene TRBJ1-2; TRBD1 is a possible D gene (5 bases). Trimming cost V 6 bases and J 2 bases, with 16 bases left between them. This CDR3 spans 15 amino acids.

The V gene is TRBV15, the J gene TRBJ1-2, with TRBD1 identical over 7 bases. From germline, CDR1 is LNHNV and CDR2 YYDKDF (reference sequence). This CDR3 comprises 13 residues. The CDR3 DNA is TGTGCGACCCACGCACAGGGGACCTATGGCTACACCTTC. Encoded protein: CATHAQGTYGYTF.

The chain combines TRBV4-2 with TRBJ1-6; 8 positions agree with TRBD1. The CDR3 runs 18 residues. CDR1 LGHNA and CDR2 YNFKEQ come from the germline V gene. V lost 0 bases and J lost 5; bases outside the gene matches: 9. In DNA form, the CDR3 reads TGTGCCAGCAGCCAAGATACCCTCGGGACAGGAAATAATTCACCCCTCCACTTT. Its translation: CASSQDTLGTGNNSPLHF.